The rows below give T cell receptor beta chains drawn from one sample of a study of blood T cell repertoires in COVID-19. TCRdb keeps only in-frame clones here, not all; method: immunoSEQ multiplex PCR. Among some 150,000 clones, approximately 84% were seen once, and the ten largest hold less than 2.5%. Sequences were obtained from peripheral blood. Every receptor here comes from a man between 65 and 85 years old with acute or convalescent COVID-19. CDR3s include the opening cysteine and the closing phenylalanine or tryptophan. The D gene is left open where the match is weak. Size tells how often a clone was seen (once, few, many) or the class of an expanded clone, and some rows leave it out.

D gene: NA; J gene: TRBJ1-2; clone size: NA; V gene: TRBV3-1/TRBV3-2; CDR3 DNA: TGTGCCAGCAGCCAGCCATCTCAGGGCTACACCTTC; CDR3 protein: CASSQPSQGYTF
D gene: TRBD1; J gene: TRBJ1-5; clone size: NA; V gene: TRBV6-1; CDR3 DNA: TGTGCCAGCAGTGAACCGGGACAGTATAGCAATCAGCCCCAGCATTTT; CDR3 protein: CASSEPGQYSNQPQHF
D gene: NA; J gene: TRBJ1-6; clone size: few; V gene: TRBV14; CDR3 DNA: TGTGCCAGCAGCCAAGGGAGGCCGGGTCTGAATCTCCACTTT; CDR3 protein: CASSQGRPGLNLHF
D gene: TRBD1; J gene: TRBJ1-4; clone size: NA; V gene: TRBV15; CDR3 DNA: TGTGCCACGGGCGACAGGGCGGGTAATGAAAAACTGTTTTTT; CDR3 protein: CATGDRAGNEKLFF
D gene: NA; J gene: TRBJ2-1; clone size: NA; V gene: TRBV11-3; CDR3 DNA: TGTGCCAGCGCCCCAGGGACCTACAATGAGCAGTTCTTC; CDR3 protein: CASAPGTYNEQFF
D gene: NA; J gene: TRBJ1-2; clone size: once; V gene: TRBV6-5; CDR3 DNA: TGTGCCAGCAGTTACTCGGCAGGGATCTATGGCTACACCTTC; CDR3 protein: CASSYSAGIYGYTF
D gene: NA; J gene: TRBJ1-1; clone size: NA; V gene: TRBV20-1; CDR3 DNA: TGCAGGGCTGGTGGACAGCTGAACACTGAAGCTTTCTTT; CDR3 protein: CRAGGQLNTEAFF
D gene: NA; J gene: TRBJ2-5; clone size: NA; V gene: TRBV10-3; CDR3 DNA: TGTGCCATCAGTGACAGGCCGAACCAAGAGACCCAGTACTTC; CDR3 protein: CAISDRPNQETQYF
D gene: NA; J gene: TRBJ2-1; clone size: NA; V gene: TRBV5-1; CDR3 DNA: TGCGCCAGCAGCTTGGCCCCATATGGGCGGGATAAGAAGTTCTTC; CDR3 protein: CASSLAPYGRDKKFF
D gene: TRBD2; J gene: TRBJ2-5; clone size: NA; V gene: TRBV5-1; CDR3 DNA: TGCGCCAGCAGCAGACTAGCGGGGGATTATGAGGCCCAGTACTTC; CDR3 protein: CASSRLAGDYEAQYF
D gene: NA; J gene: TRBJ1-2; clone size: NA; V gene: TRBV18; CDR3 DNA: TGTGCCAGCTCACCAGAGGTGCAGCCGAACTATGGCTACACCTTC; CDR3 protein: CASSPEVQPNYGYTF
D gene: NA; J gene: TRBJ2-7; clone size: NA; V gene: TRBV9; CDR3 DNA: TGTGCCAGCAGCGCCGCGGAGCGCCACGAGCAGTACTTC; CDR3 protein: CASSAAERHEQYF
D gene: NA; J gene: TRBJ2-4; clone size: NA; V gene: TRBV28; CDR3 DNA: TGTGCCAGCAGTGGGATCCGGGTAGTTGCGGGATTGGACATTCAGTACTTC; CDR3 protein: CASSGIRVVAGLDIQYF
D gene: TRBD2; J gene: TRBJ2-1; clone size: once; V gene: TRBV7-9; CDR3 DNA: TGTGCCAGCAGCTTCGCGGGAGACGTAGTTGAGCAGTTCTTC; CDR3 protein: CASSFAGDVVEQFF
D gene: NA; J gene: TRBJ1-2; clone size: NA; V gene: TRBV2; CDR3 DNA: TGTGCCAGCAGTGATAATCGCTATGGCTACACCTTC; CDR3 protein: CASSDNRYGYTF
D gene: TRBD2; J gene: TRBJ2-1; clone size: once; V gene: TRBV10-1; CDR3 DNA: TGCGCCAGCAGTGGGGGACTAGCGGGAGCCAATGAGCAGTTCTTC; CDR3 protein: CASSGGLAGANEQFF
D gene: TRBD1; J gene: TRBJ2-7; clone size: NA; V gene: TRBV29-1; CDR3 DNA: TGCAGCGGCCAGTCGACAGGGTACGAGCAGTACTTC; CDR3 protein: CSGQSTGYEQYF
D gene: NA; J gene: TRBJ2-3; clone size: NA; V gene: TRBV9; CDR3 DNA: TGTGCCAGCAGCCCCTCTCCCGGGGGTATGGCAGATACGCAGTATTTT; CDR3 protein: CASSPSPGGMADTQYF
D gene: NA; J gene: TRBJ1-3; clone size: NA; V gene: TRBV6-5; CDR3 DNA: TGTGCCAGCAGTAGGCTACAGGAATCTGGAAACACCATATATTTT; CDR3 protein: CASSRLQESGNTIYF
D gene: TRBD1; J gene: TRBJ2-5; clone size: NA; V gene: TRBV24-1; CDR3 DNA: TGTGCCACCAGTGATTTCGGGGACAGGGGGATGGGAGAGACCCAGTACTTC; CDR3 protein: CATSDFGDRGMGETQYF
D gene: TRBD2; J gene: TRBJ2-2; clone size: NA; V gene: TRBV19; CDR3 DNA: TGTGCCAGTACCTCACTCCGGGGGGGTAGCGGGATGGGCGGGGAGCTGTTTTTT; CDR3 protein: CASTSLRGGSGMGGELFF
D gene: NA; J gene: TRBJ1-1; clone size: NA; V gene: TRBV2; CDR3 DNA: TGTGCCAGCAACTCGGGGGGGCTGAACACTGAAGCTTTCTTT; CDR3 protein: CASNSGGLNTEAFF
D gene: TRBD1; J gene: TRBJ1-1; clone size: NA; V gene: TRBV28; CDR3 DNA: TGTGCCAGCAGTTCGCAGGGGGCCCCCTGGGACACTGAAGCTTTCTTT; CDR3 protein: CASSSQGAPWDTEAFF
D gene: NA; J gene: TRBJ1-5; clone size: NA; V gene: TRBV5-1; CDR3 DNA: TGCGCCAGCAGACCTGGAGGGTCGGTTGATCAGCCCCAGCATTTT; CDR3 protein: CASRPGGSVDQPQHF
D gene: TRBD1; J gene: TRBJ1-6; clone size: NA; V gene: TRBV5-1; CDR3 DNA: TGCGCCAGCAGCTCCAGACAGGGTGGGGATTCACCCCTCCACTTT; CDR3 protein: CASSSRQGGDSPLHF
D gene: NA; J gene: TRBJ2-1; clone size: few; V gene: TRBV11-2; CDR3 DNA: TGTGCCAGCAGCTTCAACAGGGTCGGTCTCCTGGGTGAGCAGTTCTTC; CDR3 protein: CASSFNRVGLLGEQFF
D gene: NA; J gene: TRBJ2-5; clone size: NA; V gene: TRBV7-2; CDR3 DNA: TGTGCCAGCAGCTCCAGGTCCGCAGAGACCCAGTACTTC; CDR3 protein: CASSSRSAETQYF
D gene: TRBD2; J gene: TRBJ2-5; clone size: NA; V gene: TRBV7-8; CDR3 DNA: TGTGCCACCAACCTCTTGCGGGTAGGGACTAGCGAGGAGACCCAGTACTTC; CDR3 protein: CATNLLRVGTSEETQYF
D gene: TRBD2; J gene: TRBJ2-5; clone size: NA; V gene: TRBV15; CDR3 DNA: TGTGCCACCAGCAGAGATCCGAGCGGGGGGGGTGAGACCCAGTACTTC; CDR3 protein: CATSRDPSGGGETQYF
D gene: NA; J gene: TRBJ1-5; clone size: NA; V gene: TRBV28; CDR3 DNA: TGTGCCAGCAGGGCCCCCAGCAATCAGCCCCAGCATTTT; CDR3 protein: CASRAPSNQPQHF
D gene: TRBD2; J gene: TRBJ2-3; clone size: NA; V gene: TRBV28; CDR3 DNA: TGTGCCAGCAGTACACGGACTAGCGGGATTCTCACAGATACGCAGTATTTT; CDR3 protein: CASSTRTSGILTDTQYF
D gene: NA; J gene: TRBJ2-6; clone size: NA; V gene: TRBV4-2; CDR3 DNA: TGTGCCAGCAGCCAAGCTAGATCTGGGGCCAACGTCCTGACTTTC; CDR3 protein: CASSQARSGANVLTF
D gene: NA; J gene: TRBJ2-2; clone size: NA; V gene: TRBV24-1; CDR3 DNA: TGTGCCACCCCCTTTGAGGAACGGCGAACAGGGGGGGAGCTGTTTTTT; CDR3 protein: CATPFEERRTGGELFF
D gene: NA; J gene: TRBJ2-7; clone size: NA; V gene: TRBV9; CDR3 DNA: TGTGCCAGCAGCCTAGGGCCGGTACCGGGGGAGCAGTACTTC; CDR3 protein: CASSLGPVPGEQYF
D gene: TRBD2; J gene: TRBJ2-2; clone size: NA; V gene: TRBV6-1; CDR3 DNA: TGTGCCAGCAGTGAACCGGGGGGGAACACCGGGGAGCTGTTTTTT; CDR3 protein: CASSEPGGNTGELFF
D gene: NA; J gene: TRBJ2-3; clone size: NA; V gene: TRBV27; CDR3 DNA: TGTGCCAGCCGACAGGAGGGCACAGATACGCAGTATTTT; CDR3 protein: CASRQEGTDTQYF
D gene: NA; J gene: TRBJ2-2; clone size: NA; V gene: TRBV28; CDR3 DNA: TGTGCCAGCAGTTACAGGACATACCCCACCGGGGAGCTGTTTTTT; CDR3 protein: CASSYRTYPTGELFF
D gene: NA; J gene: TRBJ2-1; clone size: medium-sized; V gene: TRBV6-5; CDR3 DNA: TGTGCCAGCAGTTACCCCAGGACCGACGGGGGTGAGCAGTTCTTC; CDR3 protein: CASSYPRTDGGEQFF
D gene: NA; J gene: TRBJ1-4; clone size: NA; V gene: TRBV24-1; CDR3 DNA: TGTGCCACCAGTGGGGGAACAGGAACCGATGAAAAACTGTTTTTT; CDR3 protein: CATSGGTGTDEKLFF
D gene: NA; J gene: TRBJ2-7; clone size: NA; V gene: TRBV7-9; CDR3 DNA: TGTGCCAGCAGCTTAGGCGCCCAGCGAGGGGAGCAGTACTTC; CDR3 protein: CASSLGAQRGEQYF
D gene: TRBD2; J gene: TRBJ2-2; clone size: once; V gene: TRBV5-1; CDR3 DNA: TGCGCCAGCAGCTGGGCCGGGGGGGACACCGGGGAGCTGTTTTTT; CDR3 protein: CASSWAGGDTGELFF